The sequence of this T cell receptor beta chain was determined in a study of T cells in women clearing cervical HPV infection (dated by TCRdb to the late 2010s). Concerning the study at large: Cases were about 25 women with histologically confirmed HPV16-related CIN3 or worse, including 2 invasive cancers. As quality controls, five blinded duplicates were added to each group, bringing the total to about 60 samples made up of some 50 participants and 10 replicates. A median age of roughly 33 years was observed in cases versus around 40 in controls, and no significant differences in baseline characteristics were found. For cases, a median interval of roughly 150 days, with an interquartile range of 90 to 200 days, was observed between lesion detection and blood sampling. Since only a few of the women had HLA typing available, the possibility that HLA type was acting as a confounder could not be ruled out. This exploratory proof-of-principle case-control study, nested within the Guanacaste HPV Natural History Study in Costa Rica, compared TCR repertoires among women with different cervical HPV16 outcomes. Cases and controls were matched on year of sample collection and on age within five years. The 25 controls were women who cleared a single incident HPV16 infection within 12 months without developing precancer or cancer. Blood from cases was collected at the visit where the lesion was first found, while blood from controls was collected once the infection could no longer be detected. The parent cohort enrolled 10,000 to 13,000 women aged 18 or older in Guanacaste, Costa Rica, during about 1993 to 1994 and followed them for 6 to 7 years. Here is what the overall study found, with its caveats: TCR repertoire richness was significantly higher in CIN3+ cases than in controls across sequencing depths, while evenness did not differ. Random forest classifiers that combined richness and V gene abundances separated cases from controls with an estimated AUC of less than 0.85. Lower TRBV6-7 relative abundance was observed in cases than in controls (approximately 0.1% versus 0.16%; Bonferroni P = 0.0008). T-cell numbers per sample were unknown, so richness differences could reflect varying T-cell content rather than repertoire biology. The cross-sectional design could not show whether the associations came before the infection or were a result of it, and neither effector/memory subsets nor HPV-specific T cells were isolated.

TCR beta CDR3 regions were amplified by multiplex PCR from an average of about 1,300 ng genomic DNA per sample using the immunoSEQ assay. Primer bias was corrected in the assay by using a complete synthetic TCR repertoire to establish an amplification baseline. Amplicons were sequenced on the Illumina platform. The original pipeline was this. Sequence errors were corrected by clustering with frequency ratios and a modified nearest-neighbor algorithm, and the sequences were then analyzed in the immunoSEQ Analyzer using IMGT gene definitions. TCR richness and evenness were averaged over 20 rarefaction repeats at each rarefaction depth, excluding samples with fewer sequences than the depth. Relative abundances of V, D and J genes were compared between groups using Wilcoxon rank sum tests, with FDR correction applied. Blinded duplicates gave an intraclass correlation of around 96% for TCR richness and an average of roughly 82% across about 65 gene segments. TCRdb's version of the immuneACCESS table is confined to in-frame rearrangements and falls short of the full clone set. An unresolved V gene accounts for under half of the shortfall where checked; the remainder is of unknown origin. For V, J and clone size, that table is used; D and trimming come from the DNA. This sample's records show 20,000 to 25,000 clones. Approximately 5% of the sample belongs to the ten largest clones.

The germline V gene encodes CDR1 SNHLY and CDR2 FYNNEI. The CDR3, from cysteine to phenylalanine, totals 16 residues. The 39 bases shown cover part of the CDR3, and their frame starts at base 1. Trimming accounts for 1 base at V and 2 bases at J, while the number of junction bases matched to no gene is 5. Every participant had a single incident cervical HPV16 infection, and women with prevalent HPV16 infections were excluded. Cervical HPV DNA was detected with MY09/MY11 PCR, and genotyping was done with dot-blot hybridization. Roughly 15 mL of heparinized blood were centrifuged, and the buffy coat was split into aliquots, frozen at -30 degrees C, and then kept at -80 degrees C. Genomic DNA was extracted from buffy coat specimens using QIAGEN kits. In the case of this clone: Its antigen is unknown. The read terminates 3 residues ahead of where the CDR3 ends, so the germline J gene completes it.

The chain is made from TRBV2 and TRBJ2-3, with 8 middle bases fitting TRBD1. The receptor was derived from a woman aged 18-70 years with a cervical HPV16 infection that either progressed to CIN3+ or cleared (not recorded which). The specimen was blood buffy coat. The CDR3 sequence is CASSEEYRGATDTQYF. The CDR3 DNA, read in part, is TGTGCCAGCAGTGAAGAATACAGGGGGGCCACAGATACG.